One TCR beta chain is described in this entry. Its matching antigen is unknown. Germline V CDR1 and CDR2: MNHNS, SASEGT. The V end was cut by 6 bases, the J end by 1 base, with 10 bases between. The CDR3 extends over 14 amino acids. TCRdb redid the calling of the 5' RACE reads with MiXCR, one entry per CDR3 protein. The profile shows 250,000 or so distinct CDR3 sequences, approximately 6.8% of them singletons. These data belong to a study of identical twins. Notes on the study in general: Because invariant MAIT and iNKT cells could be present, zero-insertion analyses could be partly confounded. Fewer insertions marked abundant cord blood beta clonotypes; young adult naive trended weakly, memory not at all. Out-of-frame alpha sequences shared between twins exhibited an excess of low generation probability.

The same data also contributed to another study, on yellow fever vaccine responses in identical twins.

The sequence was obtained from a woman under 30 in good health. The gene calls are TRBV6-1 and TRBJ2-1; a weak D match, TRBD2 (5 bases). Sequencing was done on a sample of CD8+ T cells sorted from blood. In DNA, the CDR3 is TGTGCCAGCAGAGCGGATACTTCCTACAATGAGCAGTTCTTC. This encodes CASRADTSYNEQFF.